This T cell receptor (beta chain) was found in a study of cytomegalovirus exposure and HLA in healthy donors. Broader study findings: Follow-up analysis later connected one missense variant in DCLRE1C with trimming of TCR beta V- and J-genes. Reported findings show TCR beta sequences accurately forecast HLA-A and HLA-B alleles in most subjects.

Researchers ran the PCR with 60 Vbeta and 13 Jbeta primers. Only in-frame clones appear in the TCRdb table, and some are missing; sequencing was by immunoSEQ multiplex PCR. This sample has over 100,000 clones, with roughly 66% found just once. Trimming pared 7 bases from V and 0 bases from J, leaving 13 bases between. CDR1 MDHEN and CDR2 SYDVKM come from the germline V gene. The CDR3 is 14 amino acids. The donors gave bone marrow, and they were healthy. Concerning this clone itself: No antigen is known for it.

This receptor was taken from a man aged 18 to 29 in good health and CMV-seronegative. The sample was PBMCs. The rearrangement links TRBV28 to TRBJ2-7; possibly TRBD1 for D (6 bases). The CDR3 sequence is CASTTGIVSYEQYF. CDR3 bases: TGTGCCAGCACCACAGGGATAGTCTCCTACGAGCAGTACTTC.